The 7 T cell receptor beta chains below were found in one sample sequenced in a study of blood T cell repertoires in COVID-19. TCRdb keeps only in-frame clones here, not all; method: immunoSEQ multiplex PCR. The table lists 150,000 to 200,000 clones, around 80% of them singletons. Material: peripheral blood. Source of these receptors: an elderly woman with active or convalescent COVID-19.

The genes are TRBV6-5 and TRBJ2-7; tentatively, D is TRBD2 (5 bases). CDR3 length equals 13 residues. From germline, CDR1 is MNHEY and CDR2 SVGAGI. Trimming took 8 bases from V and 2 from J, leaving 13 bases between them. In DNA form, the CDR3 reads TGTGCCAGCTCCGAGGGAGTGACCTACGAGCAGTACTTC. As protein: CASSEGVTYEQYF.

The chain is built from TRBV5-1 and TRBJ2-2, with D unresolved. V lost 0 bases, J lost 8 bases, and 11 bases lay in between. This CDR3 is built from 14 residues. Germline V gene data show CDR1 as SGHRS and CDR2 as YFSETQ. This chain's CDR3 is CASSLEALRGELFF. The CDR3 DNA follows: TGCGCCAGCAGCTTGGAGGCGCTCAGGGGGGAGCTGTTTTTT. The whole variable domain, remainder taken from reference TRBV5-1 and TRBJ2-2, is KAGVTQTPRYLIKTRGQQVTLSCSPISGHRSVSWYQQTPGQGLQFLFEYFSETQRNKGNFPGRFSGRQFSNSRSEMNVSTLELGDSALYLCASSLEALRGELFFGEGSRLTVL.

The chain uses TRBV4-2 and TRBJ2-5; TRBD2 aligns across 8 bases. The V and J ends lost 4 bases and 5 bases, in that order; junction bases with no gene match: 12. This CDR3 contains 16 residues. Germline V gene sequence: CDR1 LGHNA, CDR2 YNFKEQ. The CDR3 nucleotides are TGTGCCAGCAGCCGGGAGGCCAGCGGGGGTGCGGAGACCCAGTACTTC. Its translation: CASSREASGGAETQYF.

The V and J genes are TRBV7-2 and TRBJ1-1, with a weak D call TRBD1 (6 bases). CDR1 and CDR2 from the germline V gene are SGHTA and FQGNSA. Trimming took 0 bases from V and 1 from J, leaving 12 bases between them. The CDR3 is 16 amino acids. DNA for the CDR3: TGTGCCAGCAGCTTAGCCGCCGGGACAAGGAACACTGAAGCTTTCTTT. Amino acids: CASSLAAGTRNTEAFF.

This sequence joins TRBV18 and TRBJ1-3, with D possibly matching TRBD1 (6 bases). The CDR3 totals 16 residues. Germline assignment: CDR1 KGHSH and CDR2 LQKENI. V lost 0 bases to trimming and J lost 4 bases, with 13 bases between them. The CDR3, as DNA: TGTGCCAGCTCACCACCGCCCGGGACACAAGGAAACACCATATATTTT. It yields the protein CASSPPPGTQGNTIYF.

The CDR3 nucleotides read TGTGCCAGCAGTTACCCCGAGGGCCGGCCCCAGCATTTT. Protein: CASSYPEGRPQHF. V is TRBV6-2 or TRBV6-3 and J is TRBJ1-5; D is undetermined. The length of the CDR3 is 13 residues. Looked up from germline, CDR1 is MNHEY and CDR2 is SVGEGT. V was clipped by 2 bases and J by 9 bases, with 11 bases between them.

A word on this clone: Other nucleotide sequences from this sample produce the same CDR3. The V gene is TRBV7-2, the J gene TRBJ2-2; 9 nucleotides agree with TRBD2. The CDR3 extends over 14 amino acids. The germline CDR1 and CDR2 sequences are SGHTA and FQGNSA. V trimming: 5 bases; J trimming: 6 bases; junction bases outside the gene matches: 4. CDR3 coding DNA: TGTGCCAGCAGCGAGGGACTAGCCTCCGGGGAGCTGTTTTTT. Translation: CASSEGLASGELFF.